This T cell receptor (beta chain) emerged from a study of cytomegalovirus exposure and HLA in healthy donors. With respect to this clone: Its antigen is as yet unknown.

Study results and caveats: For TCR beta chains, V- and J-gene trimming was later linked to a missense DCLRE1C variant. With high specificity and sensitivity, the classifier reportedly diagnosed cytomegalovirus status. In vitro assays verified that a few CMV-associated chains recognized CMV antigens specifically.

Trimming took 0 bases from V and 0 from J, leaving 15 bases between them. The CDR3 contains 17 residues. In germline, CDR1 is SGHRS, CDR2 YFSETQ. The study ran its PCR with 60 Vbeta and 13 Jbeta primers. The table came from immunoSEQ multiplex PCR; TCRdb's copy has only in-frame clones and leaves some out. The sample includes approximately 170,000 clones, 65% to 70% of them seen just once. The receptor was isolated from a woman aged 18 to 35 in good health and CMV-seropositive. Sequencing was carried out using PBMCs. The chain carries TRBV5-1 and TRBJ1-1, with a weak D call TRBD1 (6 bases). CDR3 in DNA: TGCGCCAGCAGCTTGGGAGGGGGGGGGCTCCTGAACACTGAAGCTTTCTTT. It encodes CASSLGGGGLLNTEAFF.